The 12 T cell receptor beta chains reported below all come from one sample, sequenced in a study of blood T cell repertoires in COVID-19. The repertoire was sequenced with immunoSEQ multiplex PCR; TCRdb's copy has only in-frame clones and lacks some. The sample includes fewer than 250,000 clones, roughly 85% of them seen just once. Source material: PBMCs or T cells enriched from blood (not recorded which). The receptors shown here come from a man aged 25 to 45 who had recovered from COVID-19.

This rearrangement joins TRBV24-1 to TRBJ2-1; TRBD2 aligns across 10 bases. The CDR3 totals 16 residues. Germline CDR1 KGHDR, CDR2 SFDVKD. Trimming at V came to 5 bases and at J to 5 bases, leaving 8 bases not matched to a gene. CDR3 nucleotides: TGTGCCACCAGTGGTTCTAGCGGGAGAGGGAACAATGAGCAGTTCTTC. Amino acid sequence: CATSGSSGRGNNEQFF.

The chain has TRBV9 and TRBJ1-1, with TRBD1 matching over 9 bases. The CDR3 loop spans 17 amino acids. Trimming at V came to 0 bases and at J to 1 base, leaving 7 bases not matched to a gene. The germline V gene encodes CDR1 SGDLS and CDR2 YYNGEE. CDR3 coding DNA: TGTGCCAGCAGCGTAGGAATGGACAGGGGACGGAACACTGAAGCTTTCTTT. It yields the protein CASSVGMDRGRNTEAFF.

CDR3 coding DNA: TGTGCCAGCAGCCTGGGGACAGGGAGGGAAAAACTGTTTTTT. Its translation: CASSLGTGREKLFF. The rearrangement links TRBV28 to TRBJ1-4, with 9 bases lining up with TRBD1. CDR1 is MDHEN, CDR2 SYDVKM, per germline. V was pared by 6 bases and J by 8 bases, with 7 bases of the junction left unmatched. This CDR3 is built from 14 residues.

Only a few counts were recorded for this clone. Here the CDR3 DNA reads TGCAGCGTTGGAAGACAGGGCTATGGCTACACCTTC. It encodes CSVGRQGYGYTF. This chain uses TRBV29-1 with TRBJ1-2; 7 bases match TRBD1. The J segment lost 4 bases and the V segment lost 4 bases, leaving 3 bases of the junction unmatched. The germline V gene encodes CDR1 SQVTM and CDR2 ANQGSEA. This CDR3 is 12 amino acids long. Full variable domain (remainder filled in from reference TRBV29-1 and TRBJ1-2): SAVISQKPSRDICQRGTSLTIQCQVDSQVTMMFWYRQQPGQSLTLIATANQGSEATYESGFVIDKFPISRPNLTFSTLTVSNMSPEDSSIYLCSVGRQGYGYTFGSGTRLTVV.

This chain connects TRBV2 to TRBJ2-5; unclear D gene. Germline V gene sequence: CDR1 SNHLY, CDR2 FYNNEI. With 6 bases removed from V and 6 bases from J, the gap between germline ends came to 11 bases. This CDR3 region has 12 residues. CDR3 sequence (DNA): TGTGCCAGCAGGGAAAGCCTGAAGACCCAGTACTTC. Translation: CASRESLKTQYF. Supplemented by reference TRBV2 and TRBJ2-5, the full variable domain reads EPEVTQTPSHQVTQMGQEVILRCVPISNHLYFYWYRQILGQKVEFLVSFYNNEISEKSEIFDDQFSVERPDGSNFTLKIRSTKLEDSAMYFCASRESLKTQYFGPGTRLLVL.

This clone was observed a few times. The CDR3 coding sequence is TGTGCCAGCAGTTTATCGGCAGAGGAATTTAGGAAGACTGGCTACACCTTC. Amino acid sequence: CASSLSAEEFRKTGYTF. The chain combines TRBV28 with TRBJ1-2; no clear D gene. Germline lookup yields CDR1 MDHEN and CDR2 SYDVKM. This CDR3 spans 17 amino acids. With 1 base removed from V and 7 bases from J, the gap between germline ends came to 22 bases.

The rearrangement links TRBV28 to TRBJ1-2, with D perhaps matching TRBD1 (6 bases). The CDR3 spans 18 residues. In germline, CDR1 is MDHEN, CDR2 SYDVKM. V lost 8 bases and J 8 bases, leaving 33 bases between the germline ends. The DNA of the CDR3 is TGTGCCAGCCTCCCGGACGTCGGCCGGGAGGGGGGTGAGGGAGGCTACACCTTC. Its protein is CASLPDVGREGGEGGYTF.

The chain has TRBV5-4 and TRBJ2-1; D remains unclear. The V end lost 3 bases, the J end lost 6 bases, and 7 bases lay between the germline ends. Germline CDR1 is SGHNT and CDR2 is YYREEE (reference sequence). There are 12 residues in the CDR3. CDR3 sequence: CASSSLSNEQFF. CDR3 DNA: TGTGCCAGCAGCTCACTTAGCAATGAGCAGTTCTTC. The full variable domain, with the rest looked up from reference TRBV5-4 and TRBJ2-1, is ETGVTQSPTHLIKTRGQQVTLRCSSQSGHNTVSWYQQALGQGPQFIFQYYREEENGRGNFPPRFSGLQFPNYSSELNVNALELDDSALYLCASSSLSNEQFFGPGTRLTVL.

The chain combines TRBV5-6 with TRBJ1-2; 7 positions match TRBD1. CDR3 length equals 13 residues. The V gene end was trimmed by 2 bases and the J gene end by 8 bases; junction bases not matched to a gene: 6. The germline gives CDR1 SGHDT, CDR2 YYEEEE. The CDR3 nucleotides are TGTGCCAGCAGCTTATGGACAGGATCAGGCTACACCTTC. This translates into CASSLWTGSGYTF.

To note about this clone: Other DNA sequences within the sample encode an identical CDR3. This chain connects TRBV18 to TRBJ2-5; 15 bases are shared with TRBD2. The CDR3 length is 16 residues. V trimming: 0 bases; J trimming: 4 bases; junction bases outside the gene matches: 0. CDR1 and CDR2 (germline): KGHSH, LQKENI. The CDR3 region is CASSPPGLAGGETQYF. The CDR3 region has the DNA TGTGCCAGCTCACCACCGGGACTAGCGGGAGGAGAGACCCAGTACTTC. The whole variable domain, remainder taken from reference TRBV18 and TRBJ2-5, is NAGVMQNPRHLVRRRGQEARLRCSPMKGHSHVYWYRQLPEEGLKFMVYLQKENIIDESGMPKERFSAEFPKEGPSILRIQQVVRGDSAAYFCASSPPGLAGGETQYFGPGTRLLVL.

This chain connects TRBV14 to TRBJ2-7; the D is unclear. The CDR3 contains 14 residues. CDR1 is SGHDN, CDR2 FVKESK, per germline. The V end was cut by 4 bases, the J end by 3 bases, with 13 bases between. Here the CDR3 DNA reads TGTGCCAGCAGCCCGGCGGAAAGCCACTACGAGCAGTACTTC. Translation gives CASSPAESHYEQYF.

The chain uses TRBV18 and TRBJ1-1, with D hard to call. The germline V gene encodes CDR1 KGHSH and CDR2 LQKENI. The CDR3 has 13 residues. Trimming took off 3 bases at V and 4 bases at J, with 9 bases between the two ends. The CDR3 DNA follows: TGTGCCAGCTCACCGACTACGGGCACTGAAGCTTTCTTT. It yields the protein CASSPTTGTEAFF.